These 27 T cell receptor beta chains were all obtained from the same sample, sequenced in a study of shared clonotypes between healthy human individuals. Only in-frame clones appear in the TCRdb table, and some are missing; sequencing was by immunoSEQ multiplex PCR. The sample carries around 2.1 million clones, under 97% recorded once. The sequenced sample consisted of naive CD4+ T cells sorted from blood. Noted subset: CD45RA+ positively selected. These receptors all stem from a man between 18 and 35 years old in good health.

V and J are TRBV7-2 and TRBJ1-2; no firm D call. The CDR3 contains 14 residues. The V gene's germline CDR1 is SGHTA and CDR2 FQGNSA. Between the trimmed V and J ends, which lost 1 base and 8 bases, there was a span of 14 bases. CDR3 DNA sequence: TGTGCCAGCAGCTTAGAACTCCCCGGAGACGGCTACACCTTC. This encodes CASSLELPGDGYTF. The variable domain in full, completed from reference TRBV7-2 and TRBJ1-2, reads GAGVSQSPSNKVTEKGKDVELRCDPISGHTALYWYRQSLGQGLEFLIYFQGNSAPDKSGLPSDRFSAERTGGSVSTLTIQRTQQEDSAVYLCASSLELPGDGYTFGSGTRLTVV.

The chain combines TRBV6-5 with TRBJ2-2; TRBD1 is a possible D gene (6 bases). V was clipped by 0 bases and J by 7 bases, with 15 bases between them. Germline V CDR1 and CDR2: MNHEY, SVGAGI. The CDR3 contains 16 residues. In DNA form, the CDR3 reads TGTGCCAGCAGTTACTCGACAGGACATTACGGCGGGGAGCTGTTTTTT. Protein sequence: CASSYSTGHYGGELFF.

The chain employs TRBV6-6 and TRBJ1-4; 9 nucleotides agree with TRBD1. CDR1 and CDR2 (germline): MNHNY, SVGAGI (reference sequence). The CDR3 consists of 15 residues. Trimming removed 6 bases from V and 5 bases from J; junction bases left unmatched: 7. The CDR3 reads CASRRRDRDNEKLFF. In DNA form, the CDR3 reads TGTGCCAGCAGACGCCGGGACAGGGACAATGAAAAACTGTTTTTT.

The CDR3 DNA is TGTGCCAGCAGTCCCTGGGACAGGGATGGCTACACCTTC. Protein: CASSPWDRDGYTF. The gene calls are TRBV27 and TRBJ1-2; 9 bases map to TRBD1. The J segment lost 6 bases and the V segment lost 5 bases, leaving 4 bases of the junction unmatched. Germline CDR1 reads MNHEY; CDR2 reads SMNVEV (reference sequence). This CDR3 has 13 residues.

The sample holds one count of this clone. One end of the junction varies from germline; a read error may be responsible. The J gene is TRBJ2-7, the V gene TRBV7-2; a possible D gene is TRBD1 (5 bases). This CDR3 comprises 14 residues. Germline V gene sequence: CDR1 SGHTA, CDR2 FQGNSA. The CDR3 region is CASTLQVSSYEQYF. In DNA, the CDR3 is TGTGCCAGCACCTTACAGGTTTCCTCCTACGAGCAGTACTTC.

The chain combines TRBV29-1 with TRBJ2-5; either TRBD1 or TRBD2 may fit D (7 bases each). V shed 4 bases and J shed 4 bases, with 13 bases lying between them. The CDR3 runs 13 residues. CDR1 and CDR2 from the germline V gene are SQVTM and ANQGSEA. CDR3 bases: TGCAGCGTTGCTCAGGGGGGGGTAGAGACCCAGTACTTC. Encoded protein: CSVAQGGVETQYF. The full variable domain, rest sourced from reference TRBV29-1 and TRBJ2-5, is SAVISQKPSRDICQRGTSLTIQCQVDSQVTMMFWYRQQPGQSLTLIATANQGSEATYESGFVIDKFPISRPNLTFSTLTVSNMSPEDSSIYLCSVAQGGVETQYFGPGTRLLVL.

The chain recombines TRBV30 with TRBJ2-7; D ambiguous. The CDR3 is 10 amino acids. Germline-derived CDR1 and CDR2 are GTSNPN and SVGIG (reference sequence). V dropped 3 bases and J dropped 5 bases, with 5 bases sitting between them. The CDR3 DNA reads TGTGCCTGGAGCCAGCACGAGCAGTACTTC. This encodes CAWSQHEQYF.

The V call is TRBV12-1, the J call TRBJ2-3; TRBD2 is the table's D call and was not checked against the DNA. TRBV12-1 is termed a pseudogene. CDR3 size: 16 residues. As DNA, the CDR3 is TGTGCCAGCAGCTTTCGGACTAGCGGGCCCACAGATACGCAGTATTTT. It encodes CASSFRTSGPTDTQYF.

The rearrangement links TRBV2 to TRBJ2-7; D may be TRBD1 (6 bases). The germline V and J ends were trimmed by 2 bases and 3 bases, with 8 bases remaining between them. This CDR3 is built from 13 residues. Germline V gives CDR1 SNHLY, CDR2 FYNNEI. The CDR3 DNA follows: TGTGCCAGCAGTGAACGGGGACACTACGAGCAGTACTTC. As protein: CASSERGHYEQYF.

V and J are TRBV7-2 and TRBJ2-7, with a weak D call TRBD2 (6 bases). This CDR3 spans 16 amino acids. Germline lookup yields CDR1 SGHTA and CDR2 FQGNSA. The V gene lost 1 base and the J gene lost 0 bases, with 13 bases spanning the gap. CDR3: CASSLGWLGSSYEQYF. The CDR3 nucleotides read TGTGCCAGCAGCTTAGGCTGGCTCGGGAGCTCCTACGAGCAGTACTTC.

The chain carries TRBV19 and TRBJ1-6, with 7 bases lining up with TRBD1. In germline, CDR1 is LNHDA, CDR2 SQIVND (reference sequence). Unmatched junction bases numbered 4, after V lost 1 base and J lost 7 bases. The CDR3 consists of 15 residues. The chain's CDR3 is CASSIGGRGNSPLHF. CDR3 bases: TGTGCCAGTAGTATAGGCGGCAGGGGGAATTCACCCCTCCACTTT.

This clone was detected only once. CDR3 nucleotide sequence: TGTGCCAGCAGCCCCAGCCTGGAGGACTATGGCTACACCTTC. Protein product: CASSPSLEDYGYTF. The chain uses TRBV5-4 and TRBJ1-2, with D uncertain. The CDR3 spans 14 residues. The germline CDR1 and CDR2 sequences are SGHNT and YYREEE (reference sequence). Between the trimmed V and J ends, which lost 4 bases and 3 bases, there was a span of 13 bases.

This clone has a single count. The chain is built from TRBV4-1 and TRBJ2-2, with 10 bases lining up with TRBD2. This CDR3 is 17 amino acids long. Germline CDR1 and CDR2: MGHRA and YSYEKL. V shed 0 bases, J shed 2 bases, and the junction held 3 bases outside the gene matches. CDR3 loop: CASSQELAGANTGELFF. In nucleotides, the CDR3 is TGCGCCAGCAGCCAAGAGCTAGCGGGGGCTAACACCGGGGAGCTGTTTTTT.

The chain couples TRBV12-5 to TRBJ2-2; D perhaps matches TRBD2 (6 bases). The V end lost 0 bases, the J end lost 4 bases, and 24 bases lay between the germline ends. Germline V gene lookup returns CDR1 LGHNT and CDR2 FRNRAP. This CDR3 has 20 residues. The CDR3, as DNA: TGTGCTAGTGGTTTGGTCCCCCTAATAGCGGCTTCCTTAACCACCGGGGAGCTGTTTTTT. Translated: CASGLVPLIAASLTTGELFF.

The genes are TRBV28 and TRBJ1-5; maybe TRBD1 (6 bases). Germline CDR1 and CDR2: MDHEN and SYDVKM. V was shortened by 2 bases and J by 5 bases, with 10 bases between the two germline ends. There are 14 residues in the CDR3. The CDR3 DNA sequence: TGTGCCAGCAGTTTAGTACAGGGTCATCAGCCCCAGCATTTT. Translating gives CASSLVQGHQPQHF. The full variable domain, with the rest looked up from reference TRBV28 and TRBJ1-5, is DVKVTQSSRYLVKRTGEKVFLECVQDMDHENMFWYRQDPGLGLRLIYFSYDVKMKEKGDIPEGYSVSREKKERFSLILESASTNQTSMYLCASSLVQGHQPQHFGDGTRLSIL.

The chain recombines TRBV7-2 with TRBJ2-5; 7 bases are shared with TRBD1. V gave up 3 bases and J gave up 4 bases; unmatched junction bases: 2. The CDR3 has 13 amino acids. Germline CDR1 and CDR2: SGHTA and FQGNSA. The DNA of the CDR3 is TGTGCCAGCAGCTTGACAGGGATAGAGACCCAGTACTTC. It is translated as CASSLTGIETQYF.

The J gene is TRBJ1-2, the V gene TRBV10-3, with D possibly matching TRBD1 (5 bases). Trimming took off 9 bases at V and 2 bases at J, with 10 bases between the two ends. The germline V gene encodes CDR1 ENHRY and CDR2 SYGVKD. This CDR3 region has 12 residues. The CDR3 protein is CAISGENYGYTF. As DNA, the CDR3 is TGTGCCATTTCGGGGGAAAACTATGGCTACACCTTC.

This chain links TRBV2 with TRBJ2-7, with D hard to call. Per the germline V gene, CDR1 is SNHLY and CDR2 is FYNNEI. V dropped 4 bases and J dropped 4 bases, with 8 bases sitting between them. CDR3 length equals 12 residues. The CDR3 sequence: CASSGLGYEQYF. In DNA form, the CDR3 reads TGTGCCAGCAGTGGGTTAGGATACGAGCAGTACTTC.

The rearrangement links TRBV19 to TRBJ2-1; 10 bases are shared with TRBD2. The junction had 12 bases not matched to a gene; V was cut back by 7 bases and J by 9 bases. Germline CDR1 and CDR2: LNHDA and SQIVND (reference sequence). The CDR3 consists of 15 residues. The CDR3 bases are TGTGCCAGTAATTCCCTAGCGGGAGCGGGCGGTGAGCAGTTCTTC. Protein: CASNSLAGAGGEQFF.

This clone was recorded only once. The genes are TRBV10-3 and TRBJ1-4; possibly TRBD1 for D (6 bases). Trimming left V 3 bases short and J 8 bases short, with 16 bases between. This CDR3 region has 15 residues. Germline-derived CDR1 and CDR2 are ENHRY and SYGVKD. In nucleotides, the CDR3 is TGTGCCATCAGTGATTCGGCAGGGGAAGGGGAAAAACTGTTTTTT. Protein product: CAISDSAGEGEKLFF.

This clone was counted a few times. This same CDR3 is encoded by further DNA sequences in the sample. V and J are TRBV7-3 and TRBJ2-3; D might be TRBD2 (5 bases). The V and J ends lost 1 base and 1 base respectively, with 6 bases between them. This CDR3 is built from 14 residues. Germline CDR1 SGHTA, CDR2 FQGTGA. For the CDR3, the DNA is TGTGCCAGCAGCTTAATCGGGGGCACAGATACGCAGTATTTT. The encoded protein is CASSLIGGTDTQYF.

In regard to this clone: The sample has other DNA sequences that encode this CDR3 too. The rearrangement uses TRBV10-3 and TRBJ2-5; D may be TRBD1 (6 bases). Germline loops: CDR1 ENHRY, CDR2 SYGVKD. The ends were cut back, 3 bases at V and 2 bases at J, with 7 bases in the middle. The CDR3 runs to 13 residues. CDR3 protein: CAISEGQQETQYF. In nucleotides, the CDR3 is TGTGCCATCAGTGAAGGACAGCAAGAGACCCAGTACTTC.

This rearrangement joins TRBV4-1 to TRBJ2-7; D not resolved. The CDR3 runs to 13 residues. Trimming stripped 3 bases from V and 7 bases from J, with 13 bases between. Germline loops: CDR1 MGHRA, CDR2 YSYEKL. The CDR3 DNA is TGCGCCAGCAGCCACCCACGAGAGAAAGAGCAGTACTTC. Translating gives CASSHPREKEQYF.

The chain uses TRBV7-9 and TRBJ1-1, with D uncertain. Germline V gene lookup returns CDR1 SEHNR and CDR2 FQNEAQ (reference sequence). V dropped 5 bases and J dropped 4 bases, with 17 bases sitting between them. The CDR3 length is 15 residues. CDR3 nucleotide sequence: TGTGCCAGCAGCACAAGACGGGATCTGGGCACTGAAGCTTTCTTT. Translated, it gives CASSTRRDLGTEAFF.

The rearrangement uses TRBV6-1 and TRBJ2-7; TRBD1 matches 8 bases. Germline CDR1 is MNHNS and CDR2 is SASEGT. The CDR3 is 15 amino acids. The V and J ends lost 3 bases and 3 bases, in that order; junction bases with no gene match: 7. The CDR3, as DNA: TGTGCCAGCAGTGAGAGGGACAGGTATTACTACGAGCAGTACTTC. As protein: CASSERDRYYYEQYF.

The chain is built from TRBV27 and TRBJ1-5; no reliable D call. CDR1 and CDR2 from the germline V gene are MNHEY and SMNVEV (reference sequence). Trimming pared 0 bases from V and 3 bases from J, leaving 21 bases between. The CDR3 consists of 19 residues. CDR3 in amino acids: CASSLSIISARENNQPQHF. CDR3 sequence (DNA): TGTGCCAGCAGTTTATCGATAATTTCTGCACGGGAGAACAATCAGCCCCAGCATTTT.

This chain links TRBV2 with TRBJ2-5, with D perhaps matching TRBD2 (5 bases). V shed 0 bases and J shed 5 bases, with 16 bases lying between them. There are 16 residues in the CDR3. Germline V gives CDR1 SNHLY, CDR2 FYNNEI. The CDR3 DNA sequence: TGTGCCAGCAGTGAAGCGAGGGCAGGTCGTTCCGAGACCCAGTACTTC. Translating gives CASSEARAGRSETQYF.